Below, 25 T cell receptor beta chains from the same sample are listed, as sequenced in a study of T cells expressing NK-cell markers. No DNA is given; TCRdb re-called the 5' RACE reads and lists each CDR3 protein once. The sample totals around 380,000 distinct CDR3 sequences; its top ten clones hold roughly 10%. The sequenced sample was blood T cells: a sorted CD56 or NKG2C T cell subset, CD4+ or CD8+ T cells, or bulk PBMC T cells (not recorded which). The receptors stem from a woman in her forties or fifties in good health.

The chain has TRBV12-3 or TRBV12-4 and TRBJ2-2; TCRdb picks TRBD2, but there is no DNA to check that call. The CDR3 is made up of 17 amino acids. The CDR3 loop is CASSQPRRTSNTGELFF.

V and J are TRBV28 and TRBJ1-1; TCRdb's assignment of TRBD1 cannot be checked, as there is no DNA. The CDR3 loop spans 14 amino acids. In germline, CDR1 is MDHEN, CDR2 SYDVKM. Here the CDR3 reads CASSFSGGGGEAFF.

The chain couples TRBV7-9 to TRBJ2-1; the TRBD2 assignment by TCRdb is unverifiable without DNA. The CDR3 runs to 17 residues. The germline V gene has CDR1 SEHNR and CDR2 FQNEAQ (reference sequence). CDR3 region: CASSLAAPVARNNEQFF.

The chain couples TRBV7-2 to TRBJ1-4; the D call from TCRdb, TRBD1, cannot be confirmed without DNA. Germline lookup yields CDR1 SGHTA and CDR2 FQGNSA. CDR3 size: 16 residues. CDR3 loop: CASQARVGLTNEKLFF.

The chain joins TRBV9 to TRBJ2-5; TCRdb's D call of TRBD1 is untestable without DNA. Germline lookup yields CDR1 SGDLS and CDR2 YYNGEE. CDR3 length: 14 amino acids. CDR3 loop: CASSFKGQQETQYF.

The V and J genes are TRBV6-5 and TRBJ2-1; TCRdb reports TRBD2, a call that lacks DNA to check it against. The CDR3 has 14 amino acids. Germline V gene data show CDR1 as MNHEY and CDR2 as SVGAGI. The CDR3 reads CASSAAGSYNEQFF.

V and J are TRBV4-1 and TRBJ1-1; no DNA is available, so the TRBD1 call from TCRdb remains unchecked. The CDR3 length is 13 residues. The germline V gene has CDR1 MGHRA and CDR2 YSYEKL. The CDR3 protein is CASRRTGATEAFF.

The V and J genes are TRBV20-1 and TRBJ2-4; TCRdb's D gene call, TRBD2, goes unchecked for lack of DNA. Germline V gene lookup returns CDR1 DFQATT and CDR2 SNEGSKA (reference sequence). CDR3 size: 14 residues. The CDR3: CSASLGPAKNIQYF.

The chain employs TRBV27 and TRBJ2-1. Per the germline V gene, CDR1 is MNHEY and CDR2 is SMNVEV (reference sequence). The CDR3 consists of 13 residues. This CDR3 is CASSSDYGDEQFF.

The J gene is TRBJ2-1, the V gene TRBV3-1; the TCRdb D gene call, TRBD2, has no DNA to confirm it. The CDR3 loop spans 18 amino acids. CDR1 LGHDT and CDR2 YNNKEL come from the germline V gene (reference sequence). CDR3 residues: CASSQERAGIPGYNEQFF.

The chain links TRBV12-3 or TRBV12-4 to TRBJ2-4; the TCRdb call, TRBD1, lacks DNA for checking. The CDR3 loop spans 14 amino acids. CDR3 protein: CASPWGGTKNIQYF.

The rearrangement links TRBV4-2 to TRBJ2-3. The CDR3 contains 14 residues. Germline V gives CDR1 LGHNA, CDR2 YNFKEQ. The CDR3 is CASRETPSTDTQYF.

The J gene is TRBJ1-4, the V gene TRBV7-2; there is no DNA to check the TCRdb D call of TRBD1. There are 14 residues in the CDR3. The germline V gene encodes CDR1 SGHTA and CDR2 FQGNSA. The CDR3: CASSKGQGGEKLFF.

This chain links TRBV12-3 or TRBV12-4 with TRBJ2-7; the D gene TCRdb calls, TRBD1, cannot be checked with no DNA. This CDR3 spans 16 amino acids. CDR3 region: CASSRGRGQRPYEQYF.

The rearrangement joins TRBV6-4 to TRBJ1-2. Germline V CDR1 and CDR2: MRHNA, SNTAGT. CDR3 length: 13 residues. CDR3 residues: CASSKGFGYGYTF.

The chain couples TRBV12-3 or TRBV12-4 to TRBJ1-1. This CDR3 has 16 amino acids. This chain's CDR3 is CASSLAPGSLNTEAFF.

The rearrangement links TRBV12-3 or TRBV12-4 to TRBJ2-2; the TRBD2 assignment by TCRdb is unverifiable without DNA. The CDR3 sequence is 17 residues long. This chain's CDR3 is CASSLRRVGALPGELFF.

This rearrangement joins TRBV24-1 to TRBJ2-1; TCRdb picks TRBD2, but there is no DNA to check that call. This CDR3 has 16 amino acids. Germline V CDR1 and CDR2: KGHDR, SFDVKD. This chain's CDR3 is CATSKGTSGRGDEQFF.

The chain couples TRBV12-3 or TRBV12-4 to TRBJ1-6. This CDR3 contains 12 residues. CDR3 in amino acids: CASSLAATPLHF.

This chain uses TRBV5-4 with TRBJ1-1. The CDR3 contains 14 residues. CDR1 and CDR2 (germline): SGHNT, YYREEE (reference sequence). CDR3: CASSMGLRDTEAFF.

The CDR3 reads CSASIQENTEAFF. The chain carries TRBV20-1 and TRBJ1-1. The CDR3 has 13 residues. Germline V lookup: CDR1 DFQATT, CDR2 SNEGSKA (reference sequence).

This chain connects TRBV7-2 to TRBJ2-1; the D call from TCRdb, TRBD2, cannot be confirmed without DNA. Germline CDR1 reads SGHTA; CDR2 reads FQGNSA. This CDR3 has 12 amino acids. The CDR3 loop is CASSYQTSRQFF.

V is TRBV6-2 or TRBV6-3 and J is TRBJ2-4; the TCRdb call, TRBD2, lacks DNA for checking. The CDR3 has 13 amino acids. Germline V lookup: CDR1 MNHEY, CDR2 SVGEGT. The CDR3 loop is CASSPPTKNIQYF.

V gene TRBV5-1 combines with J gene TRBJ2-4. CDR3 length equals 14 residues. Germline CDR1 reads SGHRS; CDR2 reads YFSETQ. This CDR3 reads CASSLKGTKNIQYF.

This chain uses TRBV19 with TRBJ2-1; the D gene TCRdb calls, TRBD2, cannot be checked with no DNA. Germline CDR1 LNHDA, CDR2 SQIVND (reference sequence). The CDR3 length is 13 residues. The CDR3 spells CASSRAGVYEQFF.